A selection of T cell receptor beta chains follows, all from one sample in a study of T cells in Graves' hyperthyroidism and ophthalmopathy. TCRdb itself ran the multiplex PCR reads through MiXCR, one entry per CDR3 protein. The data contain around 500,000 distinct CDR3 sequences, approximately 23% of them singletons. Specimen: blood. These receptors originate from a woman in her 70s with Graves' ophthalmopathy. CDR3s include the opening cysteine and the closing phenylalanine or tryptophan. The D gene is left open where the match is weak. A clone size is listed for some rows: how often the clone was seen (once, few, many), or a class if it is expanded.

j_gene,abundance,v_gene,d_gene,CDR3nt,CDR3aa
TRBJ2-2,few,TRBV6-1,TRBD2,TGTGCCAGCAACGCAGCGGGAGGGGAGGCCGGGGAGCTGTTTTTT,CASNAAGGEAGELFF
TRBJ1-2,-,TRBV12-3/TRBV12-4,-,TGTGCCAGCTCCCGACGGGGCTACACCTTC,CASSRRGYTF
TRBJ2-1,few,TRBV19,-,TGTGCCAGTAGTAGAGCTAAACTCCCCTACAATGAGCAGTTCTTC,CASSRAKLPYNEQFF
TRBJ2-7,few,TRBV6-5,TRBD2,TGTGCCAGCAGTTACTCGCCTAGCGGGATCTACGAGCAGTACTTC,CASSYSPSGIYEQYF
TRBJ1-6,-,TRBV10-3,-,TGTGCCATCACTACGGTCCCGAATTCACCCCTCCACTTT,CAITTVPNSPLHF
TRBJ2-1,few,TRBV7-6,-,TGTGCCAGCAGCTCTGGAATGGGGGCGGGGCCATGGGAGCAGTTCTTC,CASSSGMGAGPWEQFF
TRBJ2-5,few,TRBV7-2,TRBD2,TGTGCCAGCAGCAAAGCGGGACTAGCAGAAGAGACCCAGTACTTC,CASSKAGLAEETQYF
TRBJ1-4,few,TRBV7-2,TRBD1,TGTGCCAGCAGCCATCGGACAGGGGAGGGTGAAAAACTGTTTTTT,CASSHRTGEGEKLFF
TRBJ2-3,many,TRBV7-8,-,TGTGCCAGTGTAGCGTTTGCTAGCACAGATACGCAGTATTTT,CASVAFASTDTQYF
TRBJ2-2,few,TRBV12-3/TRBV12-4,TRBD2,TGTGCCAGCAGTTTGTTTCTGGGCGGGAGGGTTAACACCGGGGAGCTGTTTTTT,CASSLFLGGRVNTGELFF
TRBJ2-7,few,TRBV7-9,-,TGTGCCAGCAGCTTTACAGGGCAGATCTACGAGCAGTACTTC,CASSFTGQIYEQYF